The 29 T cell receptor beta chains listed next were all sequenced from one sample in a study of CD8+ T cells in alopecia areata. cDNA prepared by RNA extraction and subsequent reverse transcription served as the template for sequencing. Clones were sequenced by immunoSEQ multiplex PCR, and TCRdb holds only the in-frame ones, with some missing. The sample records fewer than 200,000 clones, approximately 62% being singletons. Described treatment: oral pan-JAK inhibitor, 5-10 mg twice daily. The sample in question was CD4+ T cells sorted from blood, obtained at week 24, from a patient treated with tofacitinib. Receptor source: a human donor with alopecia areata.

This chain joins TRBV7-9 and TRBJ2-3; the D call may be TRBD1 or TRBD2 (5 bases each). Germline CDR1 is SEHNR and CDR2 is FQNEAQ (reference sequence). V lost 1 base, J lost 4 bases, and 12 bases lay in between. The CDR3 covers 15 residues. For the CDR3, the DNA is TGTGCCAGCAGCTTAGTTGTCGGGGCGGCAGATACGCAGTATTTT. Translated, it gives CASSLVVGAADTQYF. Together with reference TRBV7-9 and TRBJ2-3, the CDR3 gives the full variable domain: DTGVSQNPRHKITKRGQNVTFRCDPISEHNRLYWYRQTLGQGPEFLTYFQNEAQLEKSRLLSDRFSAERPKGSFSTLEIQRTEQGDSAMYLCASSLVVGAADTQYFGPGTRLTVL.

The chain links TRBV29-1 to TRBJ2-4; D tentatively fits TRBD1 or TRBD2 (5 bases each). The CDR3 totals 13 residues. Germline CDR1 and CDR2: SQVTM and ANQGSEA. Trimming removed 5 bases from V and 6 bases from J, with 14 bases in between. The CDR3 region is CSVPGTALNIQYF. The CDR3, as DNA: TGCAGCGTTCCAGGGACGGCCTTAAACATTCAGTACTTC.

This chain joins TRBV7-9 and TRBJ1-2; 8 bases are shared with TRBD1. The CDR3 sequence is 16 residues long. Germline values: CDR1 SEHNR, CDR2 FQNEAQ (reference sequence). V was clipped by 3 bases and J by 4 bases; unmatched bases: 10. CDR3 DNA sequence: TGTGCCAGCAGCTTTGCCGGGACAGGAGAAGCCTATGGCTACACCTTC. The encoded protein is CASSFAGTGEAYGYTF.

The gene calls are TRBV12-5 and TRBJ2-7, with D uncertain. Germline-derived CDR1 and CDR2 are LGHNT and FRNRAP. Trimming shortened V by 5 bases and J by 1 base, and 3 bases separated the two germline ends. This CDR3 is built from 11 residues. The CDR3 is CASGRSYEQYF. In nucleotides, the CDR3 is TGTGCTAGTGGTAGATCCTACGAGCAGTACTTC.

This clone was detected once. The chain employs TRBV30 and TRBJ1-4; D remains ambiguous. Per the germline V gene, CDR1 is GTSNPN and CDR2 is SVGIG (reference sequence). The germline V and J ends were trimmed by 0 bases and 0 bases, with 5 bases remaining between them. CDR3 length equals 14 residues. The DNA of the CDR3 is TGTGCCTGGAGTGTTGGCACAACTAATGAAAAACTGTTTTTT. Residues: CAWSVGTTNEKLFF. The full variable domain, its missing parts supplied by reference TRBV30 and TRBJ1-4, is SQTIHQWPATLVQPVGSPLSLECTVEGTSNPNLYWYRQAAGRGLQLLFYSVGIGQISSEVPQNLSASRPQDRQFILSSKKLLLSDSGFYLCAWSVGTTNEKLFFGSGTQLSVL.

The chain joins TRBV6-1 to TRBJ1-5, with a tentative D call TRBD1 (5 bases). This CDR3 has 15 residues. CDR1 is MNHNS, CDR2 SASEGT, per germline. V was pared by 1 base and J by 1 base, with 8 bases between. CDR3 in amino acids: CASSEGGVSNQPQHF. CDR3 bases: TGTGCCAGCAGTGAAGGAGGGGTAAGCAATCAGCCCCAGCATTTT.

The rearrangement links TRBV4-1 to TRBJ2-3; 9 bases map to TRBD2. Germline V gene sequence: CDR1 MGHRA, CDR2 YSYEKL. J gave up 5 bases and V 2 bases, and 8 bases lay outside the gene matches. The CDR3 totals 16 residues. The CDR3 region is CASSQFSGGSGDTQYF. DNA of the CDR3: TGCGCCAGCAGCCAATTTAGCGGGGGCTCGGGAGATACGCAGTATTTT.

V and J are TRBV15 and TRBJ2-6; D call uncertain. The V end was cut by 3 bases, the J end by 3 bases, with 15 bases between. From germline, CDR1 is LNHNV and CDR2 YYDKDF (reference sequence). CDR3 length equals 17 residues. The CDR3, as DNA: TGTGCCACCAGCAGCCGGATTACAGCGTTTGGGGCCAACGTCCTGACTTTC. Residues: CATSSRITAFGANVLTF.

The chain joins TRBV7-9 to TRBJ2-6; D is uncertain. Trimming shortened V by 5 bases and J by 0 bases, and 14 bases separated the two germline ends. The CDR3 runs to 17 residues. Germline loops: CDR1 SEHNR, CDR2 FQNEAQ (reference sequence). CDR3 in amino acids: CASSPPGMASGANVLTF. The CDR3 DNA follows: TGTGCCAGCAGCCCACCGGGTATGGCCTCTGGGGCCAACGTCCTGACTTTC.

The chain uses TRBV29-1 and TRBJ1-1; TRBD1 aligns across 8 bases. This CDR3 spans 12 amino acids. V was pared by 3 bases and J by 5 bases, with 2 bases of the junction left unmatched. The germline CDR1 and CDR2 sequences are SQVTM and ANQGSEA. CDR3 nucleotides: TGCAGCGTTGACAGGGGGCGAACTGAAGCTTTCTTT. It codes for CSVDRGRTEAFF.

This clone was seen a handful of times. The J gene is TRBJ2-7, the V gene TRBV5-1; D is unclear. V lost 4 bases to trimming and J lost 3 bases, with 5 bases between them. CDR1 and CDR2 (germline): SGHRS, YFSETQ. The CDR3 extends over 11 amino acids. CDR3 residues: CASSKDYEQYF. The CDR3 DNA sequence: TGCGCCAGCAGCAAAGACTACGAGCAGTACTTC.

V is TRBV29-1 and J is TRBJ2-7, with 8 positions matching TRBD2. Germline V CDR1 and CDR2: SQVTM, ANQGSEA. The CDR3 totals 13 residues. J gave up 2 bases and V 6 bases, and 6 bases lay outside the gene matches. CDR3: CSVTSATTYEQYF. The CDR3 DNA follows: TGCAGCGTGACTAGCGCGACGACCTACGAGCAGTACTTC.

The chain recombines TRBV11-3 with TRBJ1-1, with 8 positions matching TRBD1. This CDR3 is built from 14 residues. Germline values: CDR1 SGHNT, CDR2 YENEEA. Losses at the gene ends were 5 bases for V and 1 base for J; bases not matched to a gene: 3. This CDR3 is CASSRGTGNTEAFF. In DNA, the CDR3 is TGTGCCAGCAGCCGCGGGACAGGGAACACTGAAGCTTTCTTT.

V is TRBV29-1 and J is TRBJ1-5; TRBD1 is a possible D gene (5 bases). Germline lookup yields CDR1 SQVTM and CDR2 ANQGSEA. Deletions cut 4 bases from V and 5 bases from J, with 9 bases between. CDR3 length equals 12 residues. The CDR3, as DNA: TGCAGCGTTGGTTCCAGGGATCAGCCCCAGCATTTT. It specifies CSVGSRDQPQHF.

The rearrangement uses TRBV5-1 and TRBJ1-6; 12 bases line up with TRBD1. The germline CDR1 and CDR2 sequences are SGHRS and YFSETQ. This CDR3 is built from 16 residues. The V segment lost 6 bases and the J segment 5 bases; nucleotides outside the gene matches: 6. CDR3 sequence reads: CASNPGQGAHNSPLHF. DNA of the CDR3: TGCGCCAGCAATCCGGGACAGGGGGCCCATAATTCACCCCTCCACTTT.

V and J are TRBV23-1 and TRBJ2-7, with D possibly being TRBD1 (5 bases). TRBV23-1 is an ORF for which the function is uncertain. The CDR3 totals 15 residues. V gave up 0 bases and J gave up 4 bases, with 13 bases separating them. As DNA, the CDR3 is TGCGCCAGCAGTCAATCCGGTCAGGGTTGGTACGAGCAGTACTTC. Translated: CASSQSGQGWYEQYF.

The chain couples TRBV6-1 to TRBJ1-4; tentative D call: TRBD1 (5 bases). Germline V gene lookup returns CDR1 MNHNS and CDR2 SASEGT. V was pared by 0 bases and J by 8 bases, with 13 bases between. This CDR3 spans 15 amino acids. The CDR3 nucleotides read TGTGCCAGCAGTGAAGCGCGGGGCGGTTGGGAAAAACTGTTTTTT. This codes for CASSEARGGWEKLFF.

This clone was seen a few times. The chain joins TRBV25-1 to TRBJ2-7, with D possibly TRBD1 on 5 matching bases. This CDR3 region has 13 residues. V lost 4 bases and J 0 bases, leaving 7 bases between the germline ends. The germline gives CDR1 MGHDK, CDR2 SYGVNS. CDR3 DNA: TGTGCCAGCAGTGGGACAAACTCCTACGAGCAGTACTTC. This encodes CASSGTNSYEQYF.

This chain uses TRBV4-1 with TRBJ1-6; D may be TRBD1 (6 bases). CDR1 and CDR2 from the germline V gene are MGHRA and YSYEKL. Between the trimmed V and J ends, which lost 4 bases and 11 bases, there was a span of 18 bases. The CDR3 loop spans 15 amino acids. For the CDR3, the DNA is TGCGCCAGCAGCCGCCAACAGGGCGGGAGCGCACCCCTCCACTTT. This sequence encodes CASSRQQGGSAPLHF.

The CDR3 DNA follows: TGCGCCAGCAGCTTGAGCGGGGGGAACTACGAGCAGTACTTC. Protein: CASSLSGGNYEQYF. This sequence joins TRBV5-1 and TRBJ2-7; 9 bases match TRBD2. CDR1 SGHRS and CDR2 YFSETQ come from the germline V gene. The V and J ends lost 1 base and 3 bases, in that order; junction bases with no gene match: 2. This CDR3 spans 14 amino acids.

The chain recombines TRBV2 with TRBJ2-3; D is unresolved. Trimming pared 7 bases from V and 5 bases from J, leaving 7 bases between. Germline V gene lookup returns CDR1 SNHLY and CDR2 FYNNEI. The CDR3 consists of 11 residues. The CDR3 DNA reads TGTGCCAGCAAAGTCTTAGATACGCAGTATTTT. Its protein is CASKVLDTQYF.

The chain is built from TRBV20-1 and TRBJ2-7; D is unclear. The CDR3 is 11 amino acids. V gave up 2 bases and J gave up 7 bases, with 9 bases separating them. CDR1 and CDR2 from the germline V gene are DFQATT and SNEGSKA (reference sequence). CDR3 bases: TGCAGTGCTAGACGAGATAGGGAGCAGTACTTC. It yields the protein CSARRDREQYF.

This clone was seen at least ten times. The rearrangement joins TRBV6-6 to TRBJ2-7; D perhaps matches TRBD1 (5 bases). There are 13 residues in the CDR3. Germline CDR1 is MNHNY and CDR2 is SVGAGI (reference sequence). Trimming took off 2 bases at V and 4 bases at J, with 9 bases between the two ends. For the CDR3, the DNA is TGTGCCAGCAGTTACACCCCAGGGTACGAGCAGTACTTC. Protein: CASSYTPGYEQYF.

The rearrangement joins TRBV6-1 to TRBJ1-4, with D possibly being TRBD1 (5 bases). The ends were cut back, 4 bases at V and 6 bases at J, with 6 bases in the middle. CDR1 and CDR2 (germline): MNHNS, SASEGT. This CDR3 comprises 12 residues. CDR3 sequence: CASSGQYEKLFF. The CDR3 bases are TGTGCCAGCAGTGGACAGTATGAAAAACTGTTTTTT.

V is TRBV25-1 and J is TRBJ1-4, with 7 nucleotides matching TRBD1. J lost 8 bases, V lost 6 bases, and 6 bases had no gene match. The CDR3 covers 13 residues. Germline assignment: CDR1 MGHDK and CDR2 SYGVNS. The CDR3 DNA sequence: TGTGCCAGCAGACAGGGGTATCGGGAAAAACTGTTTTTT. Protein sequence: CASRQGYREKLFF.

The chain combines TRBV29-1 with TRBJ1-1; D gene uncertain. Germline assignment: CDR1 SQVTM and CDR2 ANQGSEA. The ends were cut back, 4 bases at V and 1 base at J, with 10 bases in the middle. The CDR3 runs 13 residues. Written as DNA, the CDR3 is TGCAGCGTTGCGCGACAATCGAACACTGAAGCTTTCTTT. Translated: CSVARQSNTEAFF.

The chain recombines TRBV4-1 with TRBJ2-6; no definite D call. V was cut by 2 bases and J by 4 bases, with 15 bases left in between. CDR1 is MGHRA and CDR2 is YSYEKL in the germline V gene. The CDR3 has 17 amino acids. This chain's CDR3 is CASSQPPMRLGANVLTF. The CDR3, as DNA: TGCGCCAGCAGCCAACCCCCGATGAGGTTAGGGGCCAACGTCCTGACTTTC.

This clone was detected a few times. The chain carries TRBV9 and TRBJ2-7; D unresolved. The CDR3 is 13 amino acids. Trimming cost V 3 bases and J 2 bases, with 9 bases left between them. Germline V lookup: CDR1 SGDLS, CDR2 YYNGEE. CDR3 amino acids: CASSGGYTYEQYF. CDR3 sequence (DNA): TGTGCCAGCAGCGGTGGCTACACCTACGAGCAGTACTTC.

V is TRBV30 and J is TRBJ1-2; D is unresolved. V was shortened by 4 bases and J by 5 bases, with 11 bases between the two germline ends. In germline, CDR1 is GTSNPN, CDR2 SVGIG (reference sequence). CDR3 length equals 12 residues. In DNA form, the CDR3 reads TGTGCCTGGATCAGAGGGTCATATGGCTACACCTTC. Its protein is CAWIRGSYGYTF.